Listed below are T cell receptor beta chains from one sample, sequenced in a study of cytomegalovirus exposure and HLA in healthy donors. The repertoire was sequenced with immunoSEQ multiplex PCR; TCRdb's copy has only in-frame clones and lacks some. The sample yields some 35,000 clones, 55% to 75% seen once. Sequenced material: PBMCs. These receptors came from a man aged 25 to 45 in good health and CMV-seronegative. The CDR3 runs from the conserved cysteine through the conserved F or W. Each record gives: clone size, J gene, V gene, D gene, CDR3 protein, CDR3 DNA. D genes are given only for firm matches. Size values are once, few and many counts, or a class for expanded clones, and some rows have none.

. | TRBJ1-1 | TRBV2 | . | CASTKLSMNTEAFF | TGTGCCAGCACCAAACTGAGCATGAACACTGAAGCTTTCTTT
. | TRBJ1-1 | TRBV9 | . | CASSVYSDTEAFF | TGTGCCAGCAGCGTATATAGTGACACTGAAGCTTTCTTT
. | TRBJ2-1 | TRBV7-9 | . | CASSLLSGSYNEQFF | TGTGCCAGCAGCTTACTCAGCGGCTCCTACAATGAGCAGTTCTTC
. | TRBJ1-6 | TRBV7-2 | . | CASRHRTANSPLHF | TGTGCCAGCAGACATAGAACAGCCAATTCACCCCTCCACTTT
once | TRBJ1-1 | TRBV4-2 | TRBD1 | CASSQTGGNTEAFF | TGTGCCAGCAGCCAAACAGGGGGAAACACTGAAGCTTTCTTT
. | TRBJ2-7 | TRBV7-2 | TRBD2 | CASSLGLTSGEGEQYF | TGTGCCAGCAGCTTAGGCCTGACTAGCGGGGAAGGAGAGCAGTACTTC
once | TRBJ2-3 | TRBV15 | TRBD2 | CATSRRSSGGDTQYF | TGTGCCACCAGCAGACGATCTAGCGGGGGAGATACGCAGTATTTT
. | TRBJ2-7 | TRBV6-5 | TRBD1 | CASRSPGGNSYEQYF | TGTGCCAGCAGAAGCCCAGGGGGCAACTCCTACGAGCAGTACTTC
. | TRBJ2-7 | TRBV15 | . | CATSRDRYRIYEQYF | TGTGCCACCAGCAGAGATCGTTACAGGATCTACGAGCAGTACTTC
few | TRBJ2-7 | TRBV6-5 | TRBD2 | CASATVGLAGGEQYF | TGTGCCAGCGCCACTGTGGGGCTAGCGGGAGGCGAGCAGTACTTC
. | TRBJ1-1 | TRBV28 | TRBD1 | CASSSTGYLEAFF | TGTGCCAGCAGCTCGACAGGGTACCTTGAAGCTTTCTTT
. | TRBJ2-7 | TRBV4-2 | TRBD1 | CASSQERTGTYEQYF | TGTGCCAGCAGCCAAGAACGGACAGGGACCTACGAGCAGTACTTC
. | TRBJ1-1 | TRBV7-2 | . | CASSLGTYNTEAFF | TGTGCCAGCAGCTTAGGCACTTATAACACTGAAGCTTTCTTT
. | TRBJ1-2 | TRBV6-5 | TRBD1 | CASSQGGTGRDGYTF | TGTGCCAGCAGCCAGGGGGGGACAGGGAGGGATGGCTACACCTTC
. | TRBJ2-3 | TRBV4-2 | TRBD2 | CASSQDSLAGVRDTQYF | TGTGCCAGCAGCCAAGATTCGCTAGCGGGGGTGAGAGATACGCAGTATTTT
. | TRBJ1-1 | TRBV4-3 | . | CASSQEYGEAFF | TGCGCCAGCAGCCAAGAATACGGTGAAGCTTTCTTT
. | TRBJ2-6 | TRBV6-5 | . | CASSYSYSGANVLTF | TGTGCCAGCAGTTACTCTTACTCTGGGGCCAACGTCCTGACTTTC
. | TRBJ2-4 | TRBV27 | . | CASSPRRGAKNIQYF | TGTGCCAGCTCACCCCGACGGGGAGCTAAAAACATTCAGTACTTC
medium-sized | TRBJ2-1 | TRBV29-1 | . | CSVPGRGGAYNEQFF | TGCAGCGTCCCAGGGAGGGGGGGGGCCTACAATGAGCAGTTCTTC
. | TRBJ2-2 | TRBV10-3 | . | CAISEQGPDTGELFF | TGTGCCATCAGTGAGCAGGGCCCCGACACCGGGGAGCTGTTTTTT
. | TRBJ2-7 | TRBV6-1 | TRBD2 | CASKPLAGAVDEQYF | TGTGCCAGCAAACCCTTAGCGGGAGCAGTCGACGAGCAGTACTTC
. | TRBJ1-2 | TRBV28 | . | CASSWEGLNYGYTF | TGTGCCAGCAGTTGGGAGGGCTTAAACTATGGCTACACCTTC
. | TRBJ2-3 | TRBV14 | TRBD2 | CASSPPGLTDTQYF | TGTGCCAGCAGCCCCCCGGGACTAACAGATACGCAGTATTTT
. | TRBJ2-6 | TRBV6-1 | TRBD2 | CASSETGGWSSGANVLTF | TGTGCCAGCAGTGAAACGGGGGGGTGGTCCTCTGGGGCCAACGTCCTGACTTTC
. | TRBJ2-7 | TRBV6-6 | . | CASSTPGLNYEQYF | TGTGCCAGCAGCACTCCGGGACTCAACTACGAGCAGTACTTC
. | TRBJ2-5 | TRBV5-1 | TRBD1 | CASSGQGASQETQYF | TGCGCCAGCAGTGGACAGGGGGCCAGTCAAGAGACCCAGTACTTC
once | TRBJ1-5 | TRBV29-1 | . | CSVRQPGQPQHF | TGCAGCGTGAGACAGCCCGGTCAGCCCCAGCATTTT
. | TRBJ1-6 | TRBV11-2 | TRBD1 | CASSQTRDSLSALHF | TGTGCCAGCAGCCAGACCCGGGACAGCCTATCGGCCCTCCACTTT
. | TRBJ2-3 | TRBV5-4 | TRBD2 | CASSLARGGPDTQYF | TGTGCCAGCAGCTTGGCACGGGGGGGGCCAGATACGCAGTATTTT
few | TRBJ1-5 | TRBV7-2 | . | CASSPQSGDQPQHF | TGTGCCAGCAGCCCTCAATCGGGTGATCAGCCCCAGCATTTT
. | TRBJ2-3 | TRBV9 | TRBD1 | CASSVTGMGTDTQYF | TGTGCCAGCAGCGTGACAGGGATGGGCACAGATACGCAGTATTTT
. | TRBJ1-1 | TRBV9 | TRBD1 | CASSASTGGDTEAFF | TGTGCCAGCAGCGCTTCGACAGGGGGTGACACTGAAGCTTTCTTT